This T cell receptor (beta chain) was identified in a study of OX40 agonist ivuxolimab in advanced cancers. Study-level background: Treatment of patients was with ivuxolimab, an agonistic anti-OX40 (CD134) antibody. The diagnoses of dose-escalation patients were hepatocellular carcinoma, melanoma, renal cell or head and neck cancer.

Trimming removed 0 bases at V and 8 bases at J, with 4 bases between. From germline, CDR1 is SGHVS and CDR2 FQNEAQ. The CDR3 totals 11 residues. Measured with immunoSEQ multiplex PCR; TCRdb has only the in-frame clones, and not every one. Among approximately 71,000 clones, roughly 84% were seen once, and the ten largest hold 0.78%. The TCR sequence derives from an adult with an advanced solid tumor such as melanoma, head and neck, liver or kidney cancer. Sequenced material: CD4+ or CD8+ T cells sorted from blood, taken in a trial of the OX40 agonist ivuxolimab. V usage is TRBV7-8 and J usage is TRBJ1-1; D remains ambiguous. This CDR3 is CASSLAVEAFF. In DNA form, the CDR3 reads TGTGCCAGCAGCTTAGCTGTGGAAGCTTTCTTT. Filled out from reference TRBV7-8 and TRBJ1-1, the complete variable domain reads GAGVSQSPRYKVAKRGQDVALRCDPISGHVSLFWYQQALGQGPEFLTYFQNEAQLDKSGLPSDRFFAERPEGSVSTLKIQRTQQEDSAVYLCASSLAVEAFFGQGTRLTVV.